A selection of T cell receptor beta chains follows, all from one sample in a study of cytomegalovirus exposure and HLA in healthy donors. Data came from immunoSEQ multiplex PCR; TCRdb stores just in-frame clones and leaves some out. The data show about 82,000 clones, with roughly 80% seen just once and around 15% held by the top ten. Specimen: PBMCs. The origin of the receptors is a human donor in good health. Each CDR3 is given with its conserved first and last residue. The order of the fields is clone size, J gene, D gene, V gene, CDR3 DNA, CDR3 protein. A D gene is named only where the DNA matches it firmly. A clone size is listed for some rows: how often the clone was seen (once, few, many), or a class if it is expanded.

size: few
J: TRBJ2-1
D: TRBD2
V: TRBV10-3
DNA: TGTGCCATCAGTCGGACTAGCGGGGGGAATGAGCAGTTCTTC
CDR3: CAISRTSGGNEQFF

size: -
J: TRBJ2-7
D: TRBD2
V: TRBV18
DNA: TGTGCCAGCTCACCCCTAGCGGGGGGGCTCGCCTACGAGCAGTACTTC
CDR3: CASSPLAGGLAYEQYF

size: -
J: TRBJ2-2
D: -
V: TRBV5-1
DNA: TGCGCCAGCGGACCAACAGGGACCAACACCGGGGAGCTGTTTTTT
CDR3: CASGPTGTNTGELFF

size: few
J: TRBJ1-6
D: -
V: TRBV4-3
DNA: TGCGCCAGCAGCCAAGTCGCGAATTCACCCCTCCACTTT
CDR3: CASSQVANSPLHF

size: -
J: TRBJ2-1
D: TRBD2
V: TRBV5-1
DNA: TGCGCCAGCAGCTTTTCCACTAGCGGGGGAGCAGGGGAGCAGTTCTTC
CDR3: CASSFSTSGGAGEQFF

size: -
J: TRBJ2-1
D: -
V: TRBV10-1
DNA: TGCGCCAGCAGCGGGACAAGCTCCTACAATGAGCAGTTCTTC
CDR3: CASSGTSSYNEQFF

size: -
J: TRBJ1-2
D: TRBD1
V: TRBV5-1
DNA: TGCGCCAGCAGCTTCGACGACAGGGCTGGCTACACCTTC
CDR3: CASSFDDRAGYTF

size: once
J: TRBJ2-1
D: -
V: TRBV6-1
DNA: TGTGCCAGCAGTGAAGGTGCACCGAGCTCCTACAATGAGCAGTTCTTC
CDR3: CASSEGAPSSYNEQFF

size: -
J: TRBJ1-2
D: TRBD1
V: TRBV19
DNA: TGTGCCAGTAGTATAATTGGGACAGGGGATAGTGGCTACACCTTC
CDR3: CASSIIGTGDSGYTF

size: -
J: TRBJ2-7
D: TRBD1
V: TRBV5-6
DNA: TGTGCCAGCAGCACTATGACAGGGATTCTCGGCGAGCAGTACTTC
CDR3: CASSTMTGILGEQYF

size: -
J: TRBJ2-7
D: -
V: TRBV18
DNA: TGTGCCAGCTCGGCCGACGAGGGAATGGTGTACGAGCAGTACTTC
CDR3: CASSADEGMVYEQYF

size: -
J: TRBJ1-3
D: -
V: TRBV11-2
DNA: TGTGCCAGCAGCCGACCGGGGGGGCAGAACACCATATATTTT
CDR3: CASSRPGGQNTIYF

size: -
J: TRBJ2-7
D: -
V: TRBV30
DNA: TGTGCCTGTTACTCGGGGGGCAGTGGGCGCTACGAGCAGTACTTC
CDR3: CACYSGGSGRYEQYF

size: -
J: TRBJ1-1
D: -
V: TRBV11-3
DNA: TGTGCCAGCAGCGTCGGGAGGAACACTGAAGCTTTCTTT
CDR3: CASSVGRNTEAFF

size: -
J: TRBJ1-1
D: TRBD1
V: TRBV5-1
DNA: TGCGCCAGCAGCTTGGTGGGACAGGGGGCCGAAGCTTTCTTT
CDR3: CASSLVGQGAEAFF

size: -
J: TRBJ2-7
D: -
V: TRBV5-4
DNA: TGTGCCAGCAGCCCCGGACAGACCTACGAGCAGTACTTC
CDR3: CASSPGQTYEQYF